The next 28 T cell receptor beta chains were all read from a single sample in a study of cytomegalovirus exposure and HLA in healthy donors. PCR used 60 Vbeta primers and 13 Jbeta primers. Assay used: immunoSEQ multiplex PCR; TCRdb lists only in-frame clones, some missing. This table holds approximately 200,000 clones. Sample: PBMCs. The receptors here all came from a boy aged 5-17 years in good health and CMV-seronegative.

The chain links TRBV5-3 to TRBJ1-3, with a weak D call TRBD1 (5 bases). TRBV5-3 is an ORF; its function is uncertain. The CDR3 totals 21 residues. Trimming took 2 bases from V and 0 from J, leaving 27 bases between them. CDR3 protein: CARSFREARPGSTFSGNTIYF. DNA for the CDR3: TGTGCCAGAAGCTTCAGGGAGGCCCGTCCCGGGTCCACTTTCTCTGGAAACACCATATATTTT.

The CDR3: CAWSVGQGVRGYTF. CDR3 sequence (DNA): TGTGCCTGGAGTGTAGGGCAGGGGGTTAGGGGCTACACCTTC. The chain is built from TRBV30 and TRBJ1-2; 7 bases agree with TRBD1. There are 14 residues in the CDR3. Germline CDR1 GTSNPN, CDR2 SVGIG (reference sequence). The V and J ends lost 0 bases and 8 bases, in that order; junction bases with no gene match: 9.

The chain uses TRBV9 and TRBJ2-2; 12 bases are shared with TRBD2. The CDR3 consists of 15 residues. V was pared by 4 bases and J by 4 bases, with 2 bases of the junction left unmatched. The germline V gene encodes CDR1 SGDLS and CDR2 YYNGEE. CDR3 sequence (DNA): TGTGCCAGCAGCACTAGCGGGGGGAGCACCGGGGAGCTGTTTTTT. Translation: CASSTSGGSTGELFF.

This chain links TRBV29-1 with TRBJ2-1; 10 nucleotides agree with TRBD2. The CDR3 extends over 15 amino acids. With 4 bases clipped from V and 8 bases from J, the junction kept 11 bases outside the gene matches. The germline CDR1 and CDR2 sequences are SQVTM and ANQGSEA. CDR3 protein: CSVGGASGGVDEQFF. CDR3 in DNA: TGCAGCGTTGGGGGAGCTAGCGGGGGCGTCGATGAGCAGTTCTTC.

The rearrangement uses TRBV4-1 and TRBJ2-3; D remains ambiguous. The V and J ends lost 0 bases and 6 bases respectively, with 7 bases between them. Germline V CDR1 and CDR2: MGHRA, YSYEKL. This CDR3 has 13 residues. The CDR3 DNA reads TGCGCCAGCAGCCAAGAGGGCCGCGATACGCAGTATTTT. This codes for CASSQEGRDTQYF.

The chain is built from TRBV9 and TRBJ2-1, with D tentatively TRBD2 (6 bases). V was clipped by 4 bases and J by 8 bases, with 22 bases between them. Germline values: CDR1 SGDLS, CDR2 YYNGEE. The CDR3 has 16 amino acids. CDR3 DNA: TGTGCCAGCAGCACAAGTCAGTTATCGGGAGCGGATGAGCAGTTCTTC. Its translation: CASSTSQLSGADEQFF.

J is TRBJ2-6 and V is TRBV18; 11 nucleotides align to TRBD2. The CDR3 spans 18 residues. V trimming: 8 bases; J trimming: 0 bases; junction bases outside the gene matches: 9. The V gene's germline CDR1 is KGHSH and CDR2 LQKENI. In nucleotides, the CDR3 is TGTGCCAGCACCCTACTAGCGGGGGCCTTCTCTGGGGCCAACGTCCTGACTTTC. Translation: CASTLLAGAFSGANVLTF.

The chain uses TRBV7-2 and TRBJ2-5; 9 bases agree with TRBD2. The J segment lost 3 bases and the V segment lost 5 bases, leaving 4 bases of the junction unmatched. There are 14 residues in the CDR3. CDR1 is SGHTA and CDR2 is FQGNSA in the germline V gene. CDR3 nucleotides: TGTGCCAGCAGCGCGGGACTAGCTGAAGAGACCCAGTACTTC. It encodes CASSAGLAEETQYF.

The J gene is TRBJ1-3, the V gene TRBV5-5; D may be TRBD1 (5 bases). From germline, CDR1 is SGHKS and CDR2 YYEKEE (reference sequence). V lost 0 bases and J 4 bases, leaving 14 bases between the germline ends. CDR3 length: 16 amino acids. CDR3 coding DNA: TGTGCCAGCAGCTTGGCTTTCGGGGCGGGAGGAAACACCATATATTTT. It codes for CASSLAFGAGGNTIYF.

This chain uses TRBV18 with TRBJ2-2; TRBD1 matches 12 bases. Germline CDR1 and CDR2: KGHSH and LQKENI. The CDR3 covers 18 residues. After removal of 0 bases from V and 6 bases from J, the junction contained 8 bases not matched to a gene. The chain's CDR3 is CASSPPGQGARKAGELFF. Written as DNA, the CDR3 is TGTGCCAGCTCACCACCGGGACAGGGGGCCAGGAAAGCCGGGGAGCTGTTTTTT.

This chain links TRBV4-1 with TRBJ2-3; D possibly corresponds to TRBD1 (6 bases). The CDR3 covers 15 residues. Germline V gene lookup returns CDR1 MGHRA and CDR2 YSYEKL. V was cut by 0 bases and J by 2 bases, with 9 bases left in between. As DNA, the CDR3 is TGCGCCAGCAGCCAAGATCTGGGGGCCACAGATACGCAGTATTTT. Residues: CASSQDLGATDTQYF.

The chain uses TRBV7-2 and TRBJ1-3, with TRBD1 matching 9 bases. V shed 5 bases, J shed 2 bases, and the junction held 7 bases outside the gene matches. This CDR3 is built from 16 residues. Germline assignment: CDR1 SGHTA and CDR2 FQGNSA. CDR3 loop: CASSPTRQGAGNTIYF. CDR3 DNA: TGTGCCAGCAGCCCCACGAGACAGGGGGCTGGAAACACCATATATTTT.

The J gene is TRBJ2-4, the V gene TRBV6-1; possibly TRBD2 for D (6 bases). Germline values: CDR1 MNHNS, CDR2 SASEGT. Trimming left V 3 bases short and J 2 bases short, with 8 bases between. This CDR3 comprises 14 residues. The CDR3 reads CASSEGGPKNIQYF. CDR3 nucleotide sequence: TGTGCCAGCAGTGAGGGGGGTCCCAAAAACATTCAGTACTTC.

The genes are TRBV6-5 and TRBJ2-3, with 9 bases that match TRBD1. Trimming at V came to 0 bases and at J to 2 bases, leaving 3 bases not matched to a gene. Germline V gives CDR1 MNHEY, CDR2 SVGAGI. This CDR3 spans 16 amino acids. The CDR3 reads CASSYSGQGLTDTQYF. The CDR3 nucleotides read TGTGCCAGCAGTTACTCGGGACAGGGCCTCACAGATACGCAGTATTTT.

The V and J genes are TRBV4-2 and TRBJ2-3; a weak D match, TRBD2 (6 bases). The CDR3 is 13 residues long. V lost 8 bases, J lost 4 bases, and 13 bases lay in between. Germline lookup yields CDR1 LGHNA and CDR2 YNFKEQ. The CDR3 is CASGDFSPDTQYF. As DNA, the CDR3 is TGTGCCAGCGGGGACTTCTCACCAGATACGCAGTATTTT.

The chain has TRBV5-1 and TRBJ2-2; 10 bases are shared with TRBD1. V lost 6 bases to trimming and J lost 1 base; unmatched junction nucleotides: 15. The germline V gene has CDR1 SGHRS and CDR2 YFSETQ. The CDR3 spans 19 residues. The chain's CDR3 is CASNGATTGGLKNTGELFF. Written as DNA, the CDR3 is TGCGCCAGCAACGGGGCCACGACAGGGGGCTTGAAGAACACCGGGGAGCTGTTTTTT.

V usage is TRBV5-4 and J usage is TRBJ2-4, with D perhaps TRBD2 (6 bases). The CDR3 length is 14 residues. Per the germline V gene, CDR1 is SGHNT and CDR2 is YYREEE (reference sequence). Deletions cut 10 bases from V and 3 bases from J, with 17 bases between. The DNA for the CDR3 is TGTGCCTCAAGGGACGGGAGTGGCAAAAACATTCAGTACTTC. This sequence encodes CASRDGSGKNIQYF.

V and J are TRBV28 and TRBJ1-2; 8 nucleotides line up with TRBD1. The germline V gene has CDR1 MDHEN and CDR2 SYDVKM. V lost 3 bases to trimming and J lost 4 bases; unmatched junction nucleotides: 16. CDR3 length equals 18 residues. CDR3 in DNA: TGTGCCAGCAGTTTGTCGAGAACCGGGACAGGCCCAAGCTATGGCTACACCTTC. Protein: CASSLSRTGTGPSYGYTF.

The V call is TRBV5-1, the J call TRBJ2-5; 8 bases are a match to TRBD2. Germline lookup yields CDR1 SGHRS and CDR2 YFSETQ. V shed 0 bases and J 3 bases; nucleotides not matched to a gene: 4. The CDR3 is 15 amino acids. The chain's CDR3 is CASSLAGLGKETQYF. CDR3 DNA: TGCGCCAGCAGCTTGGCGGGACTAGGTAAAGAGACCCAGTACTTC.

For the CDR3, the DNA is TGTGCCAGTAGTATGCGGGTGAACACTGAAGCTTTCTTT. This encodes CASSMRVNTEAFF. The gene calls are TRBV19 and TRBJ1-1; D gene unclear. The CDR3 is made up of 13 amino acids. Germline CDR1 is LNHDA and CDR2 is SQIVND (reference sequence). With 3 bases removed from V and 0 bases from J, the gap between germline ends came to 5 bases.

The chain links TRBV7-9 to TRBJ2-5; TRBD2 matches 13 bases. Germline loops: CDR1 SEHNR, CDR2 FQNEAQ (reference sequence). Losses at the gene ends were 4 bases for V and 1 base for J; bases not matched to a gene: 12. CDR3 length equals 19 residues. CDR3 amino acids: CASSYRKTGTSGVQETQYF. CDR3 DNA: TGTGCCAGCAGCTACCGCAAAACAGGGACTAGCGGGGTCCAAGAGACCCAGTACTTC.

The chain combines TRBV19 with TRBJ2-3, with 7 bases that match TRBD2. V trimming: 10 bases; J trimming: 2 bases; junction bases outside the gene matches: 12. The CDR3 runs 15 residues. Germline V lookup: CDR1 LNHDA, CDR2 SQIVND (reference sequence). This CDR3 reads CATSRERSPTDTQYF. The CDR3 DNA reads TGTGCCACCTCGCGGGAGCGATCCCCCACAGATACGCAGTATTTT.

The chain has TRBV5-1 and TRBJ2-7; 7 positions match TRBD1. CDR3 length: 14 residues. Looked up from germline, CDR1 is SGHRS and CDR2 is YFSETQ. V lost 4 bases to trimming and J lost 0 bases; unmatched junction nucleotides: 4. CDR3 DNA: TGCGCCAGCAGCCTATCAGGGGGCTCCTACGAGCAGTACTTC. This gives the protein CASSLSGGSYEQYF.

The V and J genes are TRBV5-1 and TRBJ1-4, with D tentatively TRBD1 (5 bases). The germline V gene has CDR1 SGHRS and CDR2 YFSETQ. V was cut by 3 bases and J by 5 bases, with 20 bases left in between. The CDR3 contains 17 residues. In DNA form, the CDR3 reads TGCGCCAGCAGCTCACCGTCTACAGGAGCCTTCAATGAAAAACTGTTTTTT. Its translation: CASSSPSTGAFNEKLFF.

The chain carries TRBV5-1 and TRBJ2-6, with 12 bases matching TRBD1. J was trimmed by 0 bases and V by 4 bases; bases with no gene match: 17. The germline V gene has CDR1 SGHRS and CDR2 YFSETQ. This CDR3 has 22 amino acids. CDR3 bases: TGCGCCAGCAGCCCCACGCGGGACAGGGGGCCGTCAGATCTCTCTGGGGCCAACGTCCTGACTTTC. Translated, it gives CASSPTRDRGPSDLSGANVLTF. The full variable domain, its missing parts supplied by reference TRBV5-1 and TRBJ2-6, is KAGVTQTPRYLIKTRGQQVTLSCSPISGHRSVSWYQQTPGQGLQFLFEYFSETQRNKGNFPGRFSGRQFSNSRSEMNVSTLELGDSALYLCASSPTRDRGPSDLSGANVLTFGAGSRLTVL.

This chain joins TRBV5-6 and TRBJ1-6; tentative D call: TRBD1 (5 bases). Germline V CDR1 and CDR2: SGHDT, YYEEEE. V lost 4 bases and J 9 bases, leaving 17 bases between the germline ends. This CDR3 has 15 residues. This CDR3 is CASSPRGWYPSPLHF. CDR3 sequence (DNA): TGTGCCAGCAGCCCAAGGGGTTGGTACCCTTCACCCCTCCACTTT. The whole variable domain, remainder taken from reference TRBV5-6 and TRBJ1-6, is DAGVTQSPTHLIKTRGQQVTLRCSPKSGHDTVSWYQQALGQGPQFIFQYYEEEERQRGNFPDRFSGHQFPNYSSELNVNALLLGDSALYLCASSPRGWYPSPLHFGNGTRLTVT.

The V call is TRBV27, the J call TRBJ2-1; 8 bases are shared with TRBD1. This CDR3 region has 14 residues. The junction had 9 bases not matched to a gene; V was cut back by 5 bases and J by 9 bases. CDR1 and CDR2 (germline): MNHEY, SMNVEV (reference sequence). CDR3 sequence (DNA): TGTGCCAGCAGTCGACTTGACAGGGGCAGTGAGCAGTTCTTC. It translates to CASSRLDRGSEQFF.

The V gene is TRBV6-5, the J gene TRBJ1-1; 9 bases are shared with TRBD1. Germline V CDR1 and CDR2: MNHEY, SVGAGI. The V segment lost 4 bases and the J segment 6 bases; nucleotides outside the gene matches: 9. This CDR3 region has 15 residues. The CDR3 here is CASSFGNRGQAEAFF. The CDR3 DNA follows: TGTGCCAGCAGTTTCGGTAACAGGGGGCAGGCTGAAGCTTTCTTT.